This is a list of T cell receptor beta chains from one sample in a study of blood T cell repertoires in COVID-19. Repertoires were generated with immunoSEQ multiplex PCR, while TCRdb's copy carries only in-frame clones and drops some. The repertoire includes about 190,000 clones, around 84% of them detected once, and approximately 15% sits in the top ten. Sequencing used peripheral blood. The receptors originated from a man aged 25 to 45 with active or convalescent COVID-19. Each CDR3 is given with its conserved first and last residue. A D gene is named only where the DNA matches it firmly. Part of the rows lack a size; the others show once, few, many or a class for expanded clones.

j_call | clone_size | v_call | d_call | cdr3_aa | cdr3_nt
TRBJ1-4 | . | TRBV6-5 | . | CASRLRGSGEKLFF | TGTGCCAGCCGTCTGAGGGGGAGTGGTGAAAAACTGTTTTTT
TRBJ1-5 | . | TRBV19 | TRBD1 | CASSILNRGPNQPQHF | TGTGCCAGTAGTATCCTGAACAGGGGCCCCAATCAGCCCCAGCATTTT
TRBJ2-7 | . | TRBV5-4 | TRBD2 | CASSPPSGVTYEQYF | TGTGCCAGCAGCCCGCCTAGCGGGGTTACCTACGAGCAGTACTTC
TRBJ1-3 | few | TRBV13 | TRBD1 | CASSRRTGAGNTIYF | TGTGCCAGCAGTCGTAGAACAGGGGCTGGAAACACCATATATTTT
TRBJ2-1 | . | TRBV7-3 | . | CASSLTLGGYNEQFF | TGTGCCAGCAGCTTAACGTTAGGCGGATACAATGAGCAGTTCTTC
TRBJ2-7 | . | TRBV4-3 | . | CASSQDLDSREQYF | TGCGCCAGCAGCCAAGATTTAGACAGCCGCGAGCAGTACTTC
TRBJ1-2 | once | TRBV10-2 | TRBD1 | CASSGTGSNYGYTF | TGCGCCAGCAGCGGGACAGGATCTAACTATGGCTACACCTTC
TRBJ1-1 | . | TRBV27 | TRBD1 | CASRAGGETEAFF | TGTGCCAGCAGAGCAGGGGGAGAAACTGAAGCTTTCTTT
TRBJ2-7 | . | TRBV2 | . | CASSVLVALEQYF | TGTGCCAGCAGTGTCTTGGTAGCGCTCGAGCAGTACTTC
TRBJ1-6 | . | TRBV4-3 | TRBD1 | CASSQEVRGLGSPLHF | TGCGCCAGCAGCCAAGAGGTCAGGGGGCTGGGTTCACCCCTCCACTTT
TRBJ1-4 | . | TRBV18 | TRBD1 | CASSTRTGREKLFF | TGTGCCAGCTCAACACGGACAGGCCGAGAAAAACTGTTTTTT
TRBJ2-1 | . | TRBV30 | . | CAWRLAANNEQFF | TGTGCCTGGAGACTAGCCGCGAACAATGAGCAGTTCTTC
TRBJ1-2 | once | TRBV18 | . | CASSGRPYGYTF | TGTGCCAGCTCCGGGAGGCCTTATGGCTACACCTTC
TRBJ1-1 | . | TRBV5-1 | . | CASSDQGANTEAFF | TGCGCCAGCAGCGACCAAGGGGCAAACACTGAAGCTTTCTTT
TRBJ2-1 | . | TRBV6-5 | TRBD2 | CASRQAGLYNEQFF | TGTGCCAGCAGACAAGCGGGGCTATACAATGAGCAGTTCTTC
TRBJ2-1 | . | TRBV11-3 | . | CASSLVLLVPYNEQFF | TGTGCCAGCAGCTTAGTTCTCCTAGTTCCTTACAATGAGCAGTTCTTC